This is a list of T cell receptor beta chains from one sample in a study of T cells in Graves' hyperthyroidism and ophthalmopathy. A single record per CDR3 protein comes from TCRdb applying MiXCR to the multiplex PCR reads. In the table there are fewer than 450,000 distinct CDR3 sequences, about 18% of which are singletons. The specimen sequenced was blood. These receptors all come from a man younger than 35 with Graves' ophthalmopathy. CDR3s include the opening cysteine and the closing phenylalanine or tryptophan. Fields, in order: J gene, V gene, D gene, clone size, CDR3 DNA, CDR3 protein. A D gene is named only where the DNA matches it firmly. Clone size is not always given. Where it is, it says once, few, many or a class for expanded clones.

>TRBJ1-5|TRBV20-1|-|many
TGCAGTGCTAGCCGGACGGGGAATCAGCCCCAGCATTTT
CSASRTGNQPQHF
>TRBJ2-7|TRBV20-1|-|-
TGCAGTGCTACTTCTCGGAGCGCAACCTACGAGCAGTACTTC
CSATSRSATYEQYF
>TRBJ2-5|TRBV6-2/TRBV6-3|TRBD2|few
TGTGCCAGCAGTACAAGCGGGGGCCTTCAAGAGACCCAGTACTTC
CASSTSGGLQETQYF
>TRBJ1-1|TRBV6-1|-|many
TGTGCCAGCGGGGGTCGCGGTGGGATGAACACTGAAGCTTTCTTT
CASGGRGGMNTEAFF
>TRBJ1-1|TRBV20-1|-|many
TGCAGTGCCCCGACAGGAAACACTGAAGCTTTCTTT
CSAPTGNTEAFF
>TRBJ1-1|TRBV19|TRBD1|few
TGTGCCAGTAGTATCTCCGGACAGGCGAACACTGAAGCTTTCTTT
CASSISGQANTEAFF
>TRBJ2-4|TRBV4-1|-|few
TGCGCCAGCAGCCAAGTTCAACTAGGTATTCAGTACTTC
CASSQVQLGIQYF
>TRBJ1-1|TRBV19|-|many
TGTGCCAGTAGACTATCACTTCTGACGGAGACGAACACTGAAGCTTTCTTT
CASRLSLLTETNTEAFF
>TRBJ2-1|TRBV3-1|-|few
TGTGCCAGCAGCCAACCTGGTTTTCATGAGCAGTTCTTC
CASSQPGFHEQFF
>TRBJ1-3|TRBV20-1|-|-
TGCAGTGCTCAACGGGGCTCTGGAAACACCATATATTTT
CSAQRGSGNTIYF
>TRBJ2-2|TRBV12-3/TRBV12-4|-|-
TGTGCCAGCAGTTTAGAACAACAGGGTGTGGGGGAGCTGTTTTTT
CASSLEQQGVGELFF
>TRBJ1-5|TRBV7-8|-|many
TGTGCCAGCAGCCAAGGGGGGTATCAGCCCCAGCATTTT
CASSQGGYQPQHF
>TRBJ2-7|TRBV24-1|-|-
TGTGCCACCAGTCCAGCGGATTATCTACCCTACGAGCAGTACTTC
CATSPADYLPYEQYF
>TRBJ1-1|TRBV20-1|-|many
TGCAGTGCTAGAGATATGGGGAGGGCAAACACTGAAGCTTTCTTT
CSARDMGRANTEAFF
>TRBJ2-7|TRBV29-1|-|many
TGCAGCGTTACGCCTGCTGGGGGAGGCGACGAGCAGTACTTC
CSVTPAGGGDEQYF
>TRBJ2-1|TRBV11-2|TRBD2|many
TGTGCCAGCAGCCTACTAGCGGGGAACTTCAATGAGCAGTTCTTC
CASSLLAGNFNEQFF
>TRBJ1-1|TRBV2|TRBD1|many
TGTGCCAGCGGGGGACAGATAAACACTGAAGCTTTCTTT
CASGGQINTEAFF
>TRBJ2-5|TRBV28|-|many
TGTGCCAGCAGTCCCCACGACACCCAAGAGACCCAGTACTTC
CASSPHDTQETQYF
>TRBJ2-2|TRBV5-1|TRBD1|-
TGCGCCAGCAGCCAGGCCGGGACAGGGGGATCCGGGGAGCTGTTTTTT
CASSQAGTGGSGELFF